This T cell receptor (beta chain) came from a study of regulatory T cells in long-lasting Graves disease. V was shortened by 9 bases and J by 1 base, with 22 bases between the two germline ends. This CDR3 region has 17 residues. CDR1 and CDR2 from the germline V gene are ENHRY and SYGVKD. As to time point: newly diagnosed GD, antithyroid drugs for less than 3 months. Preparation of the TCR library used RNA extracted from PBMCs. Graves' disease diagnosis was established per American Thyroid Association guidelines. Notes on this clonotype: No antigen is known for it.

Researchers made TCR beta libraries by using iRepertoire HTBI primers and running Arm-PCR on CDR3 regions. TCRdb re-analysed the multiplex PCR reads in MiXCR, keeping a single row per CDR3 protein. The table lists more than 450,000 distinct CDR3 sequences, around 15% of them singletons, with 9.5% to 15% in the top ten. General observations from the study: Persistent Graves' cases showed lower TCR diversity than newly diagnosed cases.

In addition, the sample was reused for a study of T cells in Graves' hyperthyroidism and ophthalmopathy.

The V gene is TRBV10-3, the J gene TRBJ1-5; D possibly corresponds to TRBD1 (5 bases). This clonotype originated in a middle-aged man with Graves disease. Sequencing used peripheral blood mononuclear cells (PBMCs), obtained at new diagnosis, from a patient treated with antithyroid drugs. The chain's CDR3 is CAIMGRERRWSNQPQHF. The CDR3, as DNA: TGTGCCATTATGGGCAGGGAAAGACGTTGGAGCAATCAGCCCCAGCATTTT.